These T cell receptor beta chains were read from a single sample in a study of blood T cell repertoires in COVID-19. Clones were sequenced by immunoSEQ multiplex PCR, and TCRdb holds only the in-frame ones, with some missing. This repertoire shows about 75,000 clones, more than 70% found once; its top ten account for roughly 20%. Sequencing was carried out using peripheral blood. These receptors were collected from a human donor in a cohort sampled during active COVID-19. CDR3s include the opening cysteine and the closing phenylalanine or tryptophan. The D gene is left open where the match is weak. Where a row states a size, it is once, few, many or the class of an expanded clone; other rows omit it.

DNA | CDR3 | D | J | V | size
TGTGCCAGCAGCTTAGCGGGGGCCCTGGAGACCCAGTACTTC | CASSLAGALETQYF | NA | TRBJ2-5 | TRBV7-2 | once
TGTGCCAGCAGTTTTAACAGGGCGTCGCAAGAGACCCAGTACTTC | CASSFNRASQETQYF | NA | TRBJ2-5 | TRBV27 | NA
TGTGCCACCAGCAGAGACCGACATACCGGGGAGCTGTTTTTT | CATSRDRHTGELFF | NA | TRBJ2-2 | TRBV15 | NA
TGTGCCAGCAGTTTAGGCAGGGGGTCGAACACTGAAGCTTTCTTT | CASSLGRGSNTEAFF | TRBD1 | TRBJ1-1 | TRBV6-2/TRBV6-3 | NA
TGCGCCAGCAGCGACGACAGGGCGACCTACGAGCAGTACTTC | CASSDDRATYEQYF | TRBD1 | TRBJ2-7 | TRBV5-1 | NA
TGTGCCAGCAGTTACTCGAGTCAGGGTGTTTTCGGCACTGAAGCTTTCTTT | CASSYSSQGVFGTEAFF | NA | TRBJ1-1 | TRBV6-2/TRBV6-3 | NA
TGTGCCAGTAGGGGACAGGGCGATCAGCCCCAGCATTTT | CASRGQGDQPQHF | TRBD1 | TRBJ1-5 | TRBV19 | NA
TGTGCCAGTAGTAAGGACAGCTCCTACAATGAGCAGTTCTTC | CASSKDSSYNEQFF | NA | TRBJ2-1 | TRBV19 | once
TGCGCCAGCAGTGAACGCGGAACGAACACCGGGGAGCTGTTTTTT | CASSERGTNTGELFF | NA | TRBJ2-2 | TRBV10-1 | NA
TGCAGCAGAGACGGAGGGTATGAGCAGTTCTTC | CSRDGGYEQFF | NA | TRBJ2-1 | TRBV20-1 | NA
TGTGCCAGCATCGGACTAGCGGGAGATGAGCAGTACTTC | CASIGLAGDEQYF | TRBD2 | TRBJ2-7 | TRBV3-1/TRBV3-2 | NA
TGTGCCAGCAGCGCCGGGCTAGCGGAGACCTCAAAGACCCAGTACTTC | CASSAGLAETSKTQYF | TRBD2 | TRBJ2-5 | TRBV9 | NA
TGTGCCAGCTCCTTACAGCAAACTGAAGCTTTCTTT | CASSLQQTEAFF | NA | TRBJ1-1 | TRBV18 | NA
TGTGCCAGCAGCCAAGGAGTCGAAAAACTGTTTTTT | CASSQGVEKLFF | NA | TRBJ1-4 | TRBV3-1/TRBV3-2 | once
TGTGCCAGCAGTGAAGGAATGTGGGAGGGCCGTTTGGATGAGCAGTTCTTC | CASSEGMWEGRLDEQFF | TRBD2 | TRBJ2-1 | TRBV6-1 | NA
TGTGCCAGCAGCCCCCGATCCATTAGGACTTTCTCTGGAAACACCATATATTTT | CASSPRSIRTFSGNTIYF | NA | TRBJ1-3 | TRBV11-2 | once
TGTGCCAGCAGTTCACAGGGTAGCAATCAGCCCCAGCATTTT | CASSSQGSNQPQHF | NA | TRBJ1-5 | TRBV27 | few
TGTGCCAGCAGCCCAGGATTCGGTGTATTGGAGACCCAGTACTTC | CASSPGFGVLETQYF | NA | TRBJ2-5 | TRBV7-6 | NA
TGTGCCAGCATCTTAGACAATGAGCAGTTCTTC | CASILDNEQFF | NA | TRBJ2-1 | TRBV18 | NA
TGTGCCAGCAGCTTAGGACAGGGATGGGCCACTGAAGCTTTCTTT | CASSLGQGWATEAFF | TRBD1 | TRBJ1-1 | TRBV7-8 | NA
TGTGCCACCAGTGATCCGGGATACGAGCAGTACTTC | CATSDPGYEQYF | NA | TRBJ2-7 | TRBV24-1 | once
TGCGCCAGCAGCTTGGATAGTCAGGGGGGTGGCAATGAGCAGTTCTTC | CASSLDSQGGGNEQFF | NA | TRBJ2-1 | TRBV5-1 | NA
TGTGCCAGCAGCCCCGGACAGGGGAGGGATACGCAGTATTTT | CASSPGQGRDTQYF | TRBD1 | TRBJ2-3 | TRBV16 | NA
TGTGCCAGCAGTAGCCCGGGACAGCTTTACGAGCAGTACTTC | CASSSPGQLYEQYF | TRBD1 | TRBJ2-7 | TRBV2 | NA
TGTGCCAGCAGTCCCGGTAGGAGGGGGCTTATAACGGACGAGCAGTACTTC | CASSPGRRGLITDEQYF | NA | TRBJ2-7 | TRBV28 | NA
TGTGCCATCGGCGTAGCGGGAGGTAACGAGCAGTACTTC | CAIGVAGGNEQYF | TRBD2 | TRBJ2-7 | TRBV10-3 | NA
TGTGCCAGCTCACCCCCGACAGGGAGGGAGACCCAGTACTTC | CASSPPTGRETQYF | NA | TRBJ2-5 | TRBV18 | once
TGCGCCAGCAGCTGGCGATCCCCGGGACAGGGTACTGAAGCTTTCTTT | CASSWRSPGQGTEAFF | TRBD1 | TRBJ1-1 | TRBV5-1 | NA
TGTGCCATCAGGATGCCGGGACAGGGACTATACGAGCAGTACTTC | CAIRMPGQGLYEQYF | TRBD1 | TRBJ2-7 | TRBV10-3 | NA
TGCGCCAGCAGACCCGGACAGGGGAACTATGGCTACACCTTC | CASRPGQGNYGYTF | TRBD1 | TRBJ1-2 | TRBV5-1 | NA
TGTGCCAGCAGCTTCGGACTAGCGGGAGGGGCCGGGGAGCTGTTTTTT | CASSFGLAGGAGELFF | TRBD2 | TRBJ2-2 | TRBV7-3 | NA
TGTGCCAGAAGCTTGGACAGAACGAAAGCTTTCTTT | CARSLDRTKAFF | NA | TRBJ1-1 | TRBV5-3 | few
TGCGCCAGCAGCATCGACAGGGGGAGTCAAGATACGCAGTATTTT | CASSIDRGSQDTQYF | TRBD1 | TRBJ2-3 | TRBV4-1 | NA
TGTGCCAGCAGCCGGGGGGGCAGGAGCACAGATACGCAGTATTTT | CASSRGGRSTDTQYF | TRBD2 | TRBJ2-3 | TRBV5-6 | NA
TGCGCCAGCAGCCATACAGGGGGAAAGGGCTACACCTTC | CASSHTGGKGYTF | TRBD1 | TRBJ1-2 | TRBV5-1 | NA
TGTGCCAGCAGCCCCGGACGGCAGGGCCCATCAATGAACACTGAAGCTTTCTTT | CASSPGRQGPSMNTEAFF | NA | TRBJ1-1 | TRBV9 | NA
TGTGCCAGCCTAATCCAGGGGGCCCACTATGGCTACACCTTC | CASLIQGAHYGYTF | TRBD1 | TRBJ1-2 | TRBV6-5 | NA
TGTGCCAGCAGTGAAGGGAATACCCCTTATGAGTTGCGGGAGGGCCTAACCTACAATGAGCAGTTCTTC | CASSEGNTPYELREGLTYNEQFF | TRBD2 | TRBJ2-1 | TRBV6-1 | NA
TGTGCCAGCAGCTCAACCAACACCTACGAGCAGTACTTC | CASSSTNTYEQYF | NA | TRBJ2-7 | TRBV7-9 | once
TGTGCCACCAGTGATATATTCACAGATACGCAGTATTTT | CATSDIFTDTQYF | NA | TRBJ2-3 | TRBV24-1 | NA
TGTGCCAGCAACTGGGACAGCAGCAATCAGCCCCAGCATTTT | CASNWDSSNQPQHF | TRBD1 | TRBJ1-5 | TRBV2 | NA
TGCAGTGCGATCAGGGAGGGCGCTTTCTTT | CSAIREGAFF | NA | TRBJ1-1 | TRBV20-1 | NA